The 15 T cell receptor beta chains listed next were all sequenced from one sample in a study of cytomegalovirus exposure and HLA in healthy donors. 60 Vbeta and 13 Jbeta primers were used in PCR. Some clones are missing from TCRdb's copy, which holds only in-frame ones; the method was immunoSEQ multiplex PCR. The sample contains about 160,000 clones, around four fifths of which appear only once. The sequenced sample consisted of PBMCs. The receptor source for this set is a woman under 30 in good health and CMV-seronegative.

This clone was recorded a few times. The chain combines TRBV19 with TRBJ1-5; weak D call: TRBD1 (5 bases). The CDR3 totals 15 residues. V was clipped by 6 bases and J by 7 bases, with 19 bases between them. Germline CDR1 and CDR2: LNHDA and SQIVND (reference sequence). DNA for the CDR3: TGTGCCAGTAGCCCTCTAGGGGATCCGCCGCAGCCCCAGCATTTT. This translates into CASSPLGDPPQPQHF. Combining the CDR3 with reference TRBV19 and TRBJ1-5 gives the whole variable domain DGGITQSPKYLFRKEGQNVTLSCEQNLNHDAMYWYRQDPGQGLRLIYYSQIVNDFQKGDIAEGYSVSREKKESFPLTVTSAQKNPTAFYLCASSPLGDPPQPQHFGDGTRLSIL.

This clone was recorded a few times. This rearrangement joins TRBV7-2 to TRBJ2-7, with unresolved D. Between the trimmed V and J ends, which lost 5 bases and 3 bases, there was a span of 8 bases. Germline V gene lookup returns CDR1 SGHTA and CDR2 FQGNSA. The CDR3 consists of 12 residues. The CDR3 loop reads CASSMALYEQYF. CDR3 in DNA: TGTGCCAGCAGCATGGCTCTCTACGAGCAGTACTTC. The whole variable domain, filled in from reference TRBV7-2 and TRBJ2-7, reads GAGVSQSPSNKVTEKGKDVELRCDPISGHTALYWYRQSLGQGLEFLIYFQGNSAPDKSGLPSDRFSAERTGGSVSTLTIQRTQQEDSAVYLCASSMALYEQYFGPGTRLTVT.

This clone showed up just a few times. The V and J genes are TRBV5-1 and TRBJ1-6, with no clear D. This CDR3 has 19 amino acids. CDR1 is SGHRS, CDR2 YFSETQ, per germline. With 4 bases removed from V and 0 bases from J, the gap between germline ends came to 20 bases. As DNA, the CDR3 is TGCGCCAGCAGCCCCGGGTTGTCGACGTCGAGCTCCTATAATTCACCCCTCCACTTT. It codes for CASSPGLSTSSSYNSPLHF.

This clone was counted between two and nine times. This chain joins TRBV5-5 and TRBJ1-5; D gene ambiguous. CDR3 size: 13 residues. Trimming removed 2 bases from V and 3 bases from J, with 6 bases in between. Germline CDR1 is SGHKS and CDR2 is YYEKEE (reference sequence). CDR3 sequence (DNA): TGTGCCAGCAGCTTTCAGTACAATCAGCCCCAGCATTTT. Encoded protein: CASSFQYNQPQHF.

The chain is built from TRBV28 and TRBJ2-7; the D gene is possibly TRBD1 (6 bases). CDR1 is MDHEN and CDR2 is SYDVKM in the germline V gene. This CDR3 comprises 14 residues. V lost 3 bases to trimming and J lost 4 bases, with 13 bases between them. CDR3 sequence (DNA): TGTGCCAGCAGTTTTAGAGCCAGGGGATACGAGCAGTACTTC. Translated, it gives CASSFRARGYEQYF.

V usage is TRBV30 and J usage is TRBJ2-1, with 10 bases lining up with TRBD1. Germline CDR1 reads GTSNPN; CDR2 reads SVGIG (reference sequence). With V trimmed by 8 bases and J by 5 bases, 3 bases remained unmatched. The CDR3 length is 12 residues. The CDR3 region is CAGDRGNNEQFF. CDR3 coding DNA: TGTGCCGGGGACAGGGGTAACAATGAGCAGTTCTTC. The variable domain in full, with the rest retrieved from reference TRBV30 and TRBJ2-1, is SQTIHQWPATLVQPVGSPLSLECTVEGTSNPNLYWYRQAAGRGLQLLFYSVGIGQISSEVPQNLSASRPQDRQFILSSKKLLLSDSGFYLCAGDRGNNEQFFGPGTRLTVL.

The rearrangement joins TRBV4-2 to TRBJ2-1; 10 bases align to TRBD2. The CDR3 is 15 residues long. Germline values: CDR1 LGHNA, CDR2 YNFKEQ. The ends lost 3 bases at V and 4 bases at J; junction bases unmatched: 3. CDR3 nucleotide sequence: TGTGCCAGCAGCCATCTAGCGGGGGAGTACAATGAGCAGTTCTTC. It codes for CASSHLAGEYNEQFF.

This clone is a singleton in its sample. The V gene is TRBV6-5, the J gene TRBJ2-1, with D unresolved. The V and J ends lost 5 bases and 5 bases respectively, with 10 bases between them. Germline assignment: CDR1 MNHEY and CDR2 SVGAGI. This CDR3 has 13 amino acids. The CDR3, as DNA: TGTGCCAGCAGTATAACAGAAAACAATGAGCAGTTCTTC. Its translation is CASSITENNEQFF.

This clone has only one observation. As DNA, the CDR3 is TGTGCCAGCAGACGACTAGCGGGAGACCACGAGCAGTACTTC. Protein: CASRRLAGDHEQYF. V gene TRBV6-5 combines with J gene TRBJ2-7; 12 bases line up with TRBD2. The CDR3 consists of 14 residues. Trimming cost V 6 bases and J 5 bases; bases outside gene matches: 5. The V gene's germline CDR1 is MNHEY and CDR2 SVGAGI.

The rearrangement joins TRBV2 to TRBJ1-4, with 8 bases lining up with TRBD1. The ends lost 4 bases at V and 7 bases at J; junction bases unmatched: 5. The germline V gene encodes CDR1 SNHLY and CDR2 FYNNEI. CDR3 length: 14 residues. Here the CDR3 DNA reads TGTGCCAGCAGTGGGACAGGGCTAAGTGAAAAACTGTTTTTT. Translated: CASSGTGLSEKLFF.

The CDR3 DNA is TGTGCCAGCGTAACTAGCGGGATAAACGGGGAGCTGTTTTTT. Translation: CASVTSGINGELFF. The V call is TRBV28, the J call TRBJ2-2, with 10 nucleotides matching TRBD2. V lost 8 bases to trimming and J lost 7 bases; unmatched junction nucleotides: 7. CDR3 length: 14 amino acids. Germline-derived CDR1 and CDR2 are MDHEN and SYDVKM.

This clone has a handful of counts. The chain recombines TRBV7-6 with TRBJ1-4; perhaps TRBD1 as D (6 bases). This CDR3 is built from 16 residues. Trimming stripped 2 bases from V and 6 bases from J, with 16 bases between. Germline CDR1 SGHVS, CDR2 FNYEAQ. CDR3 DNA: TGTGCCAGCAGCTTATTACAGGGAAGATTCGATGAAAAACTGTTTTTT. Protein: CASSLLQGRFDEKLFF. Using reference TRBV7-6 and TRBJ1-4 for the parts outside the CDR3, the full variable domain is GAGVSQSPRYKVTKRGQDVALRCDPISGHVSLYWYRQALGQGPEFLTYFNYEAQQDKSGLPNDRFSAERPEGSISTLTIQRTEQRDSAMYRCASSLLQGRFDEKLFFGSGTQLSVL.

CDR3 bases: TGTGCCTGGAGTGAGGGCACAGGGGGCAGCGCAGATACGCAGTATTTT. This codes for CAWSEGTGGSADTQYF. J is TRBJ2-3 and V is TRBV30; 9 bases map to TRBD1. This CDR3 has 16 amino acids. Germline V gene sequence: CDR1 GTSNPN, CDR2 SVGIG (reference sequence). V dropped 1 base and J dropped 4; count of bases not matched to a gene: 9.

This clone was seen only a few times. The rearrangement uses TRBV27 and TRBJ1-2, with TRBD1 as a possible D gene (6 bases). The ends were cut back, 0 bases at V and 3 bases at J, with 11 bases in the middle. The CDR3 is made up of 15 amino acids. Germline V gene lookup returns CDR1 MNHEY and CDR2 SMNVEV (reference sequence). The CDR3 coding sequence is TGTGCCAGCAGTTTATCACCCGGACAGTACTATGGCTACACCTTC. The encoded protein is CASSLSPGQYYGYTF.

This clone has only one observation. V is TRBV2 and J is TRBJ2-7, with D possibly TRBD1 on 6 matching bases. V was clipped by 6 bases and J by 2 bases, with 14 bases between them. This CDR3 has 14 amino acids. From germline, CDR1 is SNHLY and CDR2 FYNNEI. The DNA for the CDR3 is TGTGCCAGCAGCCGGGACACAGTAACCTACGAGCAGTACTTC. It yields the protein CASSRDTVTYEQYF. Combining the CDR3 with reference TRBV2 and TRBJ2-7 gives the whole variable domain EPEVTQTPSHQVTQMGQEVILRCVPISNHLYFYWYRQILGQKVEFLVSFYNNEISEKSEIFDDQFSVERPDGSNFTLKIRSTKLEDSAMYFCASSRDTVTYEQYFGPGTRLTVT.